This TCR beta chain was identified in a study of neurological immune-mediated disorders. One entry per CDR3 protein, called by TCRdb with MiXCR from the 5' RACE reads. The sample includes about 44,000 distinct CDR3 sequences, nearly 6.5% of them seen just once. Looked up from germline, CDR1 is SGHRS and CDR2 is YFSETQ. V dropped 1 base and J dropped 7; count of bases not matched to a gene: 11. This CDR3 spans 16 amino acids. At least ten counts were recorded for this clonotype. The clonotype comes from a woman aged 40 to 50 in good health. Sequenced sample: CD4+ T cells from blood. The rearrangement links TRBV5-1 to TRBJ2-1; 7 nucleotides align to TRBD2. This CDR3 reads CASSLRAGSMGNEQFF. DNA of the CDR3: TGCGCCAGCAGCTTGAGAGCGGGAAGTATGGGGAATGAGCAGTTCTTC.